Listed below are T cell receptor beta chains from one sample, sequenced in a study of Ad26.COV2.S vaccination and SARS-CoV-2 variants. Sequenced by immunoSEQ multiplex PCR; TCRdb stores in-frame clones only, minus some. The sample lists fewer than 500,000 clones, 89% occurring once. Sequenced material: peripheral blood, taken in a trial of Ad26.COV2.S vaccine versus placebo. Receptor source: a person between 18 and 60 years old who received the Ad26.COV2.S COVID-19 vaccine or a placebo. CDR3s include the opening cysteine and the closing phenylalanine or tryptophan. Fields, in order: V gene, CDR3 protein.

TRBV27	CASSHRGIHEQYF
TRBV19	CAGRPSSGANTGELFF
TRBV13	CASSSQLGANVLTF
TRBV29-1	CSVTPGQQETQYF
TRBV7-9	CASSLGTGSYEQYF
TRBV12-3/TRBV12-4	CASSLGVATQYF
TRBV7-9	CASNLGAGPAGNTIYF
TRBV27	CASSATGGPNEQFF
TRBV6-5	CATGDRGNSPLHF
TRBV19	CASSIVGDTGELFF
TRBV6-1	CASSEKGSNYGYTF
TRBV12-3/TRBV12-4	CASSLDSSYEQYF
TRBV7-2	CASSPRTAVGDTQYF
TRBV27	CASTRGGDSETQYF
TRBV6-6	CASTKDIQYTGELFF
TRBV7-9	CASRPDRDEQYF
TRBV27	CASSYTGEVEYGYTF
TRBV5-6	CASSLTEIPSTDTQYF
TRBV4-3	CASSQSVNQPQHF
TRBV9	CASSAAHNQPQHF
TRBV27	CASSLTGGLYGYTF
TRBV5-4	CASSSGRAAGELFF
TRBV7-9	CASSLYQGDTEAFF
TRBV30	CAWSVGGPAYEQYF
TRBV4-1	CASSQDYLLGRTTDTQYF
TRBV20-1	CSVQEGETQYF
TRBV3-1/TRBV3-2	CASSLPGLAHNEQFF
TRBV24-1	CATQGQFNTGELFF
TRBV5-4	CASSPGGYTDTQYF
TRBV2	CASSPQETQYF
TRBV7-9	CASSLGAGRVHEQYF
TRBV6-5	CASHRDTHTGELFF
TRBV29-1	CSAISVSGNTIYF
TRBV30	CAWSQVDSNQPQHF
TRBV4-1	CASSQDLRGRSNQPQHF
TRBV30	CAWRPPPGNTIYF
TRBV3-1/TRBV3-2	CASSQDLGLAGYSTDTQYF
TRBV6-5	CASSYRGAILETQYF
TRBV21-1	CASFPVGTGGTERYSGNTIYF
TRBV28	CATVGGPIPSSYNSPLHF
TRBV5-4	CASSLGGGPPGNEQFF
TRBV9	CASSVLPAGGQDTQYF
TRBV7-9	CASSSLAGTYNEQFF
TRBV4-3	CASSSSEFAEAFF
TRBV5-1	CASTLADTQYF
TRBV19	CASSERETQYF
TRBV3-1/TRBV3-2	CASSPGTSGQETQYF
TRBV24-1	CATSDPSTDNQPQHF
TRBV3-1/TRBV3-2	CASGPRGADTQYF
TRBV7-2	CASSLRDRAFDNSPLHF
TRBV7-7	CASSLASTTDTQYF
TRBV20-1	CSASSGGRRQPQHF
TRBV6-5	CASTSFSAGGGKLFF
TRBV18	CASSPNPPSSGNTIYF
TRBV15	CATSSDDRGYNQPQHF
TRBV5-6	CASSSAPDGRGEQFF
TRBV3-1/TRBV3-2	CASSQDYGTETQYF